These 23 T cell receptor beta chains originate from one sample sequenced in a study of Ad26.COV2.S vaccination and SARS-CoV-2 variants. Indicated treatment: approximately 18 received Ad26.COV2.S at low or high dose, single or two shots; five or six received placebo; per-sample allocation not given. Samples came from day 63 after the first vaccine or placebo injection. Generated by immunoSEQ multiplex PCR, the TCRdb table keeps only in-frame clones and is missing some. The sample has some 400,000 clones, about 89% seen once. Sequencing used peripheral blood, obtained in a trial of Ad26.COV2.S vaccine versus placebo. The origin of the receptors is a person aged 18-60 years who received the Ad26.COV2.S COVID-19 vaccine or a placebo.

The J gene is TRBJ1-2, the V gene TRBV5-1; D perhaps matches TRBD1 (6 bases). The V and J ends lost 4 bases and 8 bases respectively, with 12 bases between them. CDR3 length: 12 residues. Germline CDR1 and CDR2: SGHRS and YFSETQ. This CDR3 reads CASSQQGRGYTF. DNA of the CDR3: TGCGCCAGCAGCCAACAGGGTAGAGGCTACACCTTC.

The chain employs TRBV11-3 and TRBJ2-5, with 7 bases fitting TRBD2. J lost 0 bases, V lost 5 bases, and 6 bases had no gene match. Germline assignment: CDR1 SGHNT and CDR2 YENEEA. CDR3 length equals 15 residues. CDR3 protein: CASSPGGSDQETQYF. The CDR3 bases are TGTGCCAGCAGCCCCGGGGGGAGCGACCAAGAGACCCAGTACTTC.

The J gene is TRBJ1-4, the V gene TRBV5-1, with a tentative D call TRBD1 (6 bases). CDR3 length equals 15 residues. The germline V gene has CDR1 SGHRS and CDR2 YFSETQ. Deletions cut 4 bases from V and 4 bases from J, with 14 bases between. The CDR3, as DNA: TGCGCCAGCAGCCCAAAAAGGACAGTTAATGAAAAACTGTTTTTT. Translation gives CASSPKRTVNEKLFF.

The chain combines TRBV30 with TRBJ1-1; D remains unclear. Germline V gene lookup returns CDR1 GTSNPN and CDR2 SVGIG (reference sequence). V lost 0 bases, J lost 5 bases, and 13 bases lay in between. The CDR3 consists of 14 residues. This chain's CDR3 is CAWSVPWSGTEAFF. For the CDR3, the DNA is TGTGCCTGGAGTGTCCCCTGGAGTGGGACTGAAGCTTTCTTT.

The J gene is TRBJ1-2, the V gene TRBV28, with TRBD1 as a possible D gene (5 bases). Per the germline V gene, CDR1 is MDHEN and CDR2 is SYDVKM. This CDR3 comprises 14 residues. Trimming cost V 7 bases and J 1 base, with 13 bases left between them. Here the CDR3 reads CASTRQRGNYGYTF. The CDR3 DNA is TGTGCCAGCACTCGCCAAAGGGGTAACTATGGCTACACCTTC.

The gene calls are TRBV19 and TRBJ2-5; D may be TRBD1 or TRBD2 (5 bases each). This CDR3 region has 15 residues. Trimming removed 5 bases from V and 5 bases from J, with 18 bases in between. The germline V gene encodes CDR1 LNHDA and CDR2 SQIVND (reference sequence). The CDR3 spells CASSQQAGRGETQYF. The CDR3 DNA follows: TGTGCCAGTAGTCAGCAGGCAGGGAGAGGTGAGACCCAGTACTTC.

The CDR3 region has the DNA TGCGCCAGCAGCTACGGGACTCTCGGGGAGCAGTACTTC. Protein sequence: CASSYGTLGEQYF. The genes are TRBV4-1 and TRBJ2-7, with D possibly TRBD2 on 6 matching bases. CDR1 is MGHRA and CDR2 is YSYEKL in the germline V gene. V was trimmed by 5 bases and J by 7 bases, leaving 15 bases between them. The CDR3 runs to 13 residues.

The genes are TRBV10-3 and TRBJ1-2, with 7 bases aligning to TRBD1. This CDR3 contains 14 residues. J was trimmed by 2 bases and V by 8 bases; bases with no gene match: 8. Germline V gene data show CDR1 as ENHRY and CDR2 as SYGVKD. The CDR3: CAIGGDRTNYGYTF. In DNA form, the CDR3 reads TGTGCCATCGGTGGGGACAGAACGAACTATGGCTACACCTTC.

The chain uses TRBV10-3 and TRBJ1-1; D perhaps matches TRBD1 (6 bases). Looked up from germline, CDR1 is ENHRY and CDR2 is SYGVKD. The V end lost 3 bases, the J end lost 4 bases, and 15 bases lay between the germline ends. CDR3 length: 15 residues. The CDR3 sequence: CAISDPVRGGTEAFF. The CDR3 DNA follows: TGTGCCATCAGTGACCCTGTCAGGGGTGGCACTGAAGCTTTCTTT.

The chain joins TRBV4-3 to TRBJ2-3; 7 bases are shared with TRBD2. From germline, CDR1 is LGHNA and CDR2 YSLEER. The CDR3 is 17 residues long. Trimming removed 1 base from V and 3 bases from J; junction bases left unmatched: 10. Here the CDR3 DNA reads TGCGCCAGCAGCCAAGCCGCTGCGGGAGCTAGGACAGATACGCAGTATTTT. Its protein product is CASSQAAAGARTDTQYF.

The chain recombines TRBV20-1 with TRBJ1-1, with TRBD1 as a possible D gene (5 bases). The CDR3 contains 14 residues. Germline CDR1 and CDR2: DFQATT and SNEGSKA (reference sequence). The germline V and J ends were trimmed by 3 bases and 4 bases, with 15 bases remaining between them. The CDR3 DNA reads TGCAGTGCTAGTGGGGACGCAGGTGGCACTGAAGCTTTCTTT. It specifies CSASGDAGGTEAFF.

The J gene is TRBJ1-2, the V gene TRBV10-3, with D maybe TRBD1 (6 bases). The length of the CDR3 is 13 residues. V lost 7 bases, J lost 0 bases, and 9 bases lay in between. Germline CDR1 and CDR2: ENHRY and SYGVKD. The CDR3 loop reads CAIKGDSNYGYTF. CDR3 coding DNA: TGTGCCATCAAGGGGGATTCTAACTATGGCTACACCTTC.

The chain couples TRBV5-4 to TRBJ2-7; the match to TRBD1 covers 8 bases. Germline CDR1 is SGHNT and CDR2 is YYREEE (reference sequence). This CDR3 region has 13 residues. The V segment lost 4 bases and the J segment 2 bases; nucleotides outside the gene matches: 2. In DNA form, the CDR3 reads TGTGCCAGCAGCCAACAGGGGGCCTACGAGCAGTACTTC. The encoded protein is CASSQQGAYEQYF.

V usage is TRBV29-1 and J usage is TRBJ2-5, with a possible D match to TRBD1 (6 bases). Germline V CDR1 and CDR2: SQVTM, ANQGSEA. The germline V and J ends were trimmed by 6 bases and 6 bases, with 17 bases remaining between them. There are 13 residues in the CDR3. CDR3 sequence (DNA): TGCAGCGTACCCACAGGGAGTAGGCAGACCCAGTACTTC. It encodes CSVPTGSRQTQYF.

The chain employs TRBV7-9 and TRBJ2-7; D is uncertain. The CDR3 consists of 12 residues. Germline CDR1 reads SEHNR; CDR2 reads FQNEAQ (reference sequence). The germline V and J ends were trimmed by 4 bases and 2 bases, with 6 bases remaining between them. CDR3 DNA sequence: TGTGCCAGCAGCTCCGGGCCCTACGAGCAGTACTTC. Its translation: CASSSGPYEQYF.

This chain uses TRBV28 with TRBJ2-7, with TRBD2 matching 11 bases. The CDR3 runs to 16 residues. After removal of 5 bases from V and 1 base from J, the junction contained 7 bases not matched to a gene. CDR1 is MDHEN, CDR2 SYDVKM, per germline. The chain's CDR3 is CASSTTSGIPSYEQYF. CDR3 bases: TGTGCCAGCAGTACGACTAGCGGGATTCCTTCCTACGAGCAGTACTTC.

The V call is TRBV5-1, the J call TRBJ2-7, with 8 positions matching TRBD2. Germline loops: CDR1 SGHRS, CDR2 YFSETQ. Trimming cost V 0 bases and J 8 bases; bases outside gene matches: 10. The CDR3 loop spans 15 amino acids. CDR3 region: CASSLEGGGPGKQYF. For the CDR3, the DNA is TGCGCCAGCAGCTTGGAAGGCGGGGGGCCCGGGAAGCAGTACTTC.

The rearrangement links TRBV28 to TRBJ2-1, with D possibly being TRBD2 (5 bases). The CDR3 spans 13 residues. Germline CDR1 and CDR2: MDHEN and SYDVKM. Trimming removed 6 bases from V and 10 bases from J, with 16 bases in between. CDR3 residues: CASRDTAGIEQFF. The CDR3 coding sequence is TGTGCCAGCAGAGACACCGCCGGGATCGAGCAGTTCTTC.

The chain couples TRBV25-1 to TRBJ1-5, with D possibly being TRBD1 (5 bases). This CDR3 spans 13 amino acids. Germline CDR1 is MGHDK and CDR2 is SYGVNS. Trimming took off 3 bases at V and 9 bases at J, with 12 bases between the two ends. The CDR3 region is CASSDGGQRPQHF. The CDR3 DNA reads as TGTGCCAGCAGTGATGGGGGTCAGCGGCCCCAGCATTTT.

The rearrangement uses TRBV4-2 and TRBJ2-1, with D unclear. The CDR3 length is 11 residues. The germline CDR1 and CDR2 sequences are LGHNA and YNFKEQ. V was shortened by 4 bases and J by 9 bases, with 7 bases between the two germline ends. The CDR3 coding sequence is TGTGCCAGCAGCCGAGAAGGTGAGCAGTTCTTC. It translates to CASSREGEQFF.

The V call is TRBV28, the J call TRBJ2-3; D gene ambiguous. Germline V CDR1 and CDR2: MDHEN, SYDVKM. The CDR3 consists of 11 residues. V gave up 4 bases and J gave up 8 bases, with 7 bases separating them. CDR3 sequence (DNA): TGTGCCAGCAGTTCTTCCCCTACGCAGTATTTT. This sequence encodes CASSSSPTQYF.

The J gene is TRBJ1-1, the V gene TRBV2, with unresolved D. From germline, CDR1 is SNHLY and CDR2 FYNNEI. Trimming took 10 bases from V and 1 from J, leaving 13 bases between them. This CDR3 is built from 13 residues. The CDR3 here is CATRPRGNTEAFF. The CDR3 DNA is TGTGCCACCCGACCCCGGGGGAACACTGAAGCTTTCTTT.

The V call is TRBV18, the J call TRBJ2-5; 14 bases fit TRBD2. Looked up from germline, CDR1 is KGHSH and CDR2 is LQKENI. This CDR3 is 16 amino acids long. J lost 1 base, V lost 5 bases, and 3 bases had no gene match. The CDR3 is CASSKTSGRVQETQYF. The CDR3 DNA is TGTGCCAGCTCAAAGACTAGCGGGAGGGTCCAAGAGACCCAGTACTTC.